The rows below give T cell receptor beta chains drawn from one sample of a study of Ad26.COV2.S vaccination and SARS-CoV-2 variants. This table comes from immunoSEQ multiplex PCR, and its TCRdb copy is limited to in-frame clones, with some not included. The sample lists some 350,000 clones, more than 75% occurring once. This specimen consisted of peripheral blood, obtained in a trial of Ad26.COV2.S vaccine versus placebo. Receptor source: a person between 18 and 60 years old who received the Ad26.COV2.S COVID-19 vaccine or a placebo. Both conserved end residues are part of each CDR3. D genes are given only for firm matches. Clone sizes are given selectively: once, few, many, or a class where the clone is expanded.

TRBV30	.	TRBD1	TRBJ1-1	TGTGCCTGGAAAAAACAGGGGACACAGAACACTGAAGCTTTCTTT	CAWKKQGTQNTEAFF
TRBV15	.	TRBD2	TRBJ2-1	TGTGCCACCAGCAGGCGGGAGAGCTCCTACAATGAGCAGTTCTTC	CATSRRESSYNEQFF
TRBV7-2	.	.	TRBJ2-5	TGTGCCAGCAGTACCTCCGTCCAAGAGACCCAGTACTTC	CASSTSVQETQYF
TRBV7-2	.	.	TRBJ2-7	TGTGCCAGCAGCTTAGATATCAGGGAGCAGGAGCAGTACTTC	CASSLDIREQEQYF
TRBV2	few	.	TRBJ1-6	TGTGCCAGCAGCCCAGGGAGCTCCTATAATTCACCCCTCCACTTT	CASSPGSSYNSPLHF
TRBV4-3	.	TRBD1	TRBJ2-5	TGCGCCAGCAGCCAAGACATTGGGGCCTTCCGGGACAGGGGTTTAGAGACCCAGTACTTC	CASSQDIGAFRDRGLETQYF
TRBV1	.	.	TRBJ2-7	TGCACCAGCATGGACAGGGGCGGTTACGAGCAGTACTTC	CTSMDRGGYEQYF
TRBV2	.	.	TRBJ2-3	TGTGCCAGCAGTGGCGGGAACGGGGTCACAGATACGCAGTATTTT	CASSGGNGVTDTQYF
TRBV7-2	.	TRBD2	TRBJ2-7	TGTGCCAGCAGCTTAGGTCCTGAGTTAGCGGGTCTACGACATCTAAACTTC	CASSLGPELAGLRHLNF
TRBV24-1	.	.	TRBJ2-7	TGTGCCACCAGTGACCACACAGGGGCGGGAAACGAGCAGTACTTC	CATSDHTGAGNEQYF
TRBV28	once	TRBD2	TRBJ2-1	TGTGCCAGCAGTCCCACACTAGCGGGGGGGTCCTACAATGAGCAGTTCTTC	CASSPTLAGGSYNEQFF
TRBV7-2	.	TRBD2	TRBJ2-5	TGTGCCAGCAGCCTAGGACTAGCGGGAGCGAGCGAGACCCAGTACTTC	CASSLGLAGASETQYF
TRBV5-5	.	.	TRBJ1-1	TGTGCCAGCAGCGGGGGTTTGGGGTCCGTGAACACTGAAGCTTTCTTT	CASSGGLGSVNTEAFF
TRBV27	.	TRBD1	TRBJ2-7	TGTGCCAGCAGAAATAACCCGTACGTGGGACAGCCTCCTATAACCTACGAGCAGTACTTC	CASRNNPYVGQPPITYEQYF
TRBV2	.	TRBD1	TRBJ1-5	TGTGCCAGCGGCCAGGGGGCGGATGGCAATCAGCCCCAGCATTTT	CASGQGADGNQPQHF